One sample yielded the 22 T cell receptor beta chains listed below, sequenced in a study of cytomegalovirus exposure and HLA in healthy donors. The primer mix had 60 Vbeta and 13 Jbeta primers. Generated by immunoSEQ multiplex PCR, the TCRdb table keeps only in-frame clones and is missing some. The sample records 170,000 or so clones, just over 75% being singletons. The sample comprised PBMCs. These receptors were taken from a woman in her thirties in good health and CMV-seropositive.

V and J are TRBV5-4 and TRBJ1-3; TRBD1 is a possible D gene (6 bases). CDR3 length: 14 amino acids. Germline CDR1 and CDR2: SGHNT and YYREEE (reference sequence). V lost 2 bases, J lost 4 bases, and 10 bases lay in between. The CDR3 sequence is CASSFQDSGNTIYF. In nucleotides, the CDR3 is TGTGCCAGCAGCTTCCAGGACAGCGGAAACACCATATATTTT.

The chain links TRBV28 to TRBJ2-3; no definite D call. The CDR3 extends over 14 amino acids. Per germline, CDR1 MDHEN and CDR2 SYDVKM. V lost 7 bases and J 0 bases, leaving 11 bases between the germline ends. Written as DNA, the CDR3 is TGTGCCAGCACCACTGGTTGGAGCACAGATACGCAGTATTTT. Protein: CASTTGWSTDTQYF.

The chain is built from TRBV4-3 and TRBJ2-1, with no clear D. V was shortened by 0 bases and J by 4 bases, with 7 bases between the two germline ends. CDR1 is LGHNA and CDR2 is YSLEER in the germline V gene. This CDR3 is built from 14 residues. The CDR3, as DNA: TGCGCCAGCAGCCAAGAGAGTAGATACAATGAGCAGTTCTTC. Protein product: CASSQESRYNEQFF.

This chain connects TRBV28 to TRBJ1-1, with 8 positions matching TRBD1. CDR3 length: 12 residues. The germline V gene has CDR1 MDHEN and CDR2 SYDVKM. V lost 6 bases and J lost 7; bases outside the gene matches: 4. The CDR3 bases are TGTGCCAGCAGCCAGGGGGCGGGTGAAGCTTTCTTT. The encoded protein is CASSQGAGEAFF.

V usage is TRBV29-1 and J usage is TRBJ2-7; TRBD2 agrees at 8 bases. The CDR3 runs 13 residues. CDR1 and CDR2 (germline): SQVTM, ANQGSEA. Trimming at V came to 6 bases and at J to 3 bases, leaving 7 bases not matched to a gene. The CDR3 here is CSVRAGVHYEQYF. The CDR3 region has the DNA TGCAGCGTCCGAGCGGGAGTCCACTACGAGCAGTACTTC.

The V call is TRBV6-6, the J call TRBJ2-7; 10 nucleotides align to TRBD1. Germline V gives CDR1 MNHNY, CDR2 SVGAGI (reference sequence). The V gene end was trimmed by 6 bases and the J gene end by 4 bases; junction bases not matched to a gene: 6. The CDR3 totals 14 residues. CDR3 bases: TGTGCCAGCAGGCGGGACAGGGGATTTTACGAGCAGTACTTC. Its protein is CASRRDRGFYEQYF.

The chain couples TRBV27 to TRBJ2-2, with TRBD2 as a possible D gene (5 bases). V was cut by 0 bases and J by 4 bases, with 6 bases left in between. This CDR3 spans 14 amino acids. The germline gives CDR1 MNHEY, CDR2 SMNVEV (reference sequence). CDR3 sequence reads: CASSLSGSTGELFF. The CDR3 DNA is TGTGCCAGCAGTTTATCGGGGAGCACCGGGGAGCTGTTTTTT.

This chain joins TRBV28 and TRBJ2-7; 8 bases map to TRBD2. The trim removed 7 bases at V and 3 bases at J, leaving 5 bases unmatched. The germline V gene encodes CDR1 MDHEN and CDR2 SYDVKM. The CDR3 contains 13 residues. The CDR3 nucleotides are TGTGCCAGCAACGGGAGGGCTGTCTACGAGCAGTACTTC. It specifies CASNGRAVYEQYF.

The chain uses TRBV11-2 and TRBJ2-3; 12 bases map to TRBD2. Germline V gives CDR1 SGHAT, CDR2 FQNNGV. This CDR3 is built from 17 residues. With 2 bases clipped from V and 2 bases from J, the junction kept 5 bases outside the gene matches. The chain's CDR3 is CASSLRASGRATDTQYF. The CDR3 coding sequence is TGTGCCAGCAGCTTAAGGGCTAGCGGGAGGGCCACAGATACGCAGTATTTT.

The chain carries TRBV27 and TRBJ1-4; 8 bases are a match to TRBD1. Per germline, CDR1 MNHEY and CDR2 SMNVEV (reference sequence). The J segment lost 2 bases and the V segment lost 5 bases, leaving 4 bases of the junction unmatched. The CDR3 covers 15 residues. The CDR3 loop is CASSQRTGTNEKLFF. CDR3 coding DNA: TGTGCCAGCAGTCAGCGGACAGGGACTAATGAAAAACTGTTTTTT.

The CDR3 spells CASSTRTGTGVETQYF. For the CDR3, the DNA is TGCGCCAGCAGCACTCGCACCGGGACAGGGGTAGAGACCCAGTACTTC. J is TRBJ2-5 and V is TRBV5-1; TRBD1 matches at 10 bases. Germline lookup yields CDR1 SGHRS and CDR2 YFSETQ. The ends lost 4 bases at V and 4 bases at J; junction bases unmatched: 10. The CDR3 runs 16 residues.

The gene calls are TRBV5-1 and TRBJ2-1, with 9 bases matching TRBD2. Trimming cost V 2 bases and J 4 bases; bases outside gene matches: 7. The length of the CDR3 is 16 residues. CDR1 and CDR2 (germline): SGHRS, YFSETQ. The CDR3 protein is CASSFNSAGGYNEQFF. The CDR3 coding sequence is TGCGCCAGCAGCTTCAATTCAGCGGGAGGATACAATGAGCAGTTCTTC.

The chain employs TRBV28 and TRBJ2-5; 10 positions agree with TRBD2. The CDR3 contains 17 residues. Germline V gene lookup returns CDR1 MDHEN and CDR2 SYDVKM. Trimming cost V 8 bases and J 2 bases; bases outside gene matches: 14. The CDR3 nucleotides read TGTGCCAGCTCAAGACGTCGGGGGACTAGCGCGCAAGAGACCCAGTACTTC. Protein sequence: CASSRRRGTSAQETQYF.

This clone has a handful of counts. V is TRBV9 and J is TRBJ1-2; D not certain. CDR1 is SGDLS, CDR2 YYNGEE, per germline. Trimming took 0 bases from V and 4 from J, leaving 13 bases between them. The CDR3 loop spans 15 amino acids. CDR3 DNA sequence: TGTGCCAGCAGCGTAGTGGATCCAGGCAGCTATGGCTACACCTTC. This sequence encodes CASSVVDPGSYGYTF. Filled out from reference TRBV9 and TRBJ1-2, the complete variable domain reads DSGVTQTPKHLITATGQRVTLRCSPRSGDLSVYWYQQSLDQGLQFLIQYYNGEERAKGNILERFSAQQFPDLHSELNLSSLELGDSALYFCASSVVDPGSYGYTFGSGTRLTVV.

The chain combines TRBV6-5 with TRBJ2-7; 7 nucleotides agree with TRBD2. The CDR3 is made up of 14 amino acids. The V and J ends lost 2 bases and 6 bases, in that order; junction bases with no gene match: 7. Germline-derived CDR1 and CDR2 are MNHEY and SVGAGI. CDR3 sequence: CASSYSSGGGEQYF. As DNA, the CDR3 is TGTGCCAGCAGTTACAGCTCGGGGGGAGGCGAGCAGTACTTC.

The chain combines TRBV27 with TRBJ1-1; D uncertain. Trimming removed 6 bases at V and 1 base at J, with 12 bases between. This CDR3 spans 14 amino acids. Germline loops: CDR1 MNHEY, CDR2 SMNVEV (reference sequence). The CDR3 DNA reads as TGTGCCAGCAGCCCTAGGGAGGGGAACACTGAAGCTTTCTTT. Its translation: CASSPREGNTEAFF.

This clone was seen only a few times. The chain employs TRBV5-6 and TRBJ2-1; 9 bases align to TRBD2. The CDR3 spans 16 residues. Germline V gene sequence: CDR1 SGHDT, CDR2 YYEEEE. The V and J ends lost 0 bases and 3 bases, in that order; junction bases with no gene match: 4. The CDR3: CASSLAASGDYNEQFF. DNA for the CDR3: TGTGCCAGCAGCTTGGCAGCTAGCGGGGACTACAATGAGCAGTTCTTC.

This clone was detected once. CDR3: CASNFRGLSSGANVLTF. The CDR3 DNA sequence: TGTGCCAGCAACTTCCGGGGGTTAAGCTCTGGGGCCAACGTCCTGACTTTC. The chain employs TRBV28 and TRBJ2-6, with a tentative D call TRBD2 (6 bases). V lost 7 bases, J lost 0 bases, and 16 bases lay in between. This CDR3 contains 17 residues. CDR1 and CDR2 (germline): MDHEN, SYDVKM. Variable domain in full (rest from reference TRBV28 and TRBJ2-6): DVKVTQSSRYLVKRTGEKVFLECVQDMDHENMFWYRQDPGLGLRLIYFSYDVKMKEKGDIPEGYSVSREKKERFSLILESASTNQTSMYLCASNFRGLSSGANVLTFGAGSRLTVL.

This clone was observed a few times. This sequence joins TRBV11-2 and TRBJ1-1; TRBD1 aligns across 9 bases. Germline loops: CDR1 SGHAT, CDR2 FQNNGV. V was pared by 5 bases and J by 1 base, with 5 bases of the junction left unmatched. The CDR3 sequence is 15 residues long. CDR3 in DNA: TGTGCCAGCAGCCCCTGGGACAGGGAGAACACTGAAGCTTTCTTT. It specifies CASSPWDRENTEAFF.

The chain links TRBV7-2 to TRBJ1-1; no reliable D call. Germline-derived CDR1 and CDR2 are SGHTA and FQGNSA. The CDR3 consists of 13 residues. V lost 5 bases, J lost 1 base, and 8 bases lay in between. The chain's CDR3 is CASSLRANTEAFF. DNA of the CDR3: TGTGCCAGCAGCCTACGCGCGAACACTGAAGCTTTCTTT.

The rearrangement uses TRBV6-1 and TRBJ2-3; a weak D match, TRBD1 (5 bases). Germline assignment: CDR1 MNHNS and CDR2 SASEGT. The CDR3 has 12 amino acids. V was cut by 11 bases and J by 7 bases, with 16 bases left in between. This chain's CDR3 is CAARSDSHTQYF. CDR3 sequence (DNA): TGTGCCGCCCGGTCCGACAGTCATACGCAGTATTTT.

The rearrangement uses TRBV7-8 and TRBJ2-3; 9 positions match TRBD2. Germline V gives CDR1 SGHVS, CDR2 FQNEAQ. The V segment lost 0 bases and the J segment 4 bases; nucleotides outside the gene matches: 23. This CDR3 is 22 amino acids long. CDR3 nucleotide sequence: TGTGCCAGCAGCTTAGCGTTAGGATCCCACAACCTAGCGGGGTCCCTACCAGATACGCAGTATTTT. Amino acids: CASSLALGSHNLAGSLPDTQYF.